This entry features one TCR beta chain sequence. The antigen is unknown. The sample belongs to a study of T cell responses to AZD1222 COVID-19 vaccine. Study-level points and caveats: Spike-specific TCRs gained breadth and depth after people received two AZD1222 doses.

Here immunoSEQ multiplex PCR was the method, and the copy in TCRdb shows in-frame clones only, minus some. The sample has some 150,000 clones, 75% to 90% seen once. Deletions cut 1 base from V and 6 bases from J, with 9 bases between. This CDR3 spans 14 amino acids. CDR1 MGHRA and CDR2 YSYEKL come from the germline V gene. The chain joins TRBV4-1 to TRBJ2-2, with D possibly being TRBD2 (5 bases). The starting material was peripheral blood, obtained on day 0 of AZD1222 vaccination. The sequence was collected from an adult in good health. Here the CDR3 reads CASSQVSGSGELFF. The CDR3 DNA reads TGCGCCAGCAGCCAAGTATCGGGATCCGGGGAGCTGTTTTTT.